The 9 T cell receptor beta chains in this list originate from one sample, sequenced in a study of blood T cells in healthy people across ages. Primers used in a second PCR of about 6 to 11 cycles were a sample-barcoded 5' primer and a J-beta primer mix. TCRdb re-called the 5' RACE reads with MiXCR, one entry per CDR3 protein. The sample shows over 1.5 million distinct CDR3 sequences, around half of them seen only once. What was sequenced was blood. The receptor set was obtained from a woman aged 40 to 49 in good health.

For the CDR3, the DNA is TGTGCCAGCAGTTACGGGGTTGGGGAGACCCAGTACTTC. Amino acid sequence: CASSYGVGETQYF. The rearrangement uses TRBV6-5 and TRBJ2-5; D ambiguous. Germline V gene lookup returns CDR1 MNHEY and CDR2 SVGAGI. This CDR3 is built from 13 residues. Trimming shortened V by 2 bases and J by 5 bases, and 9 bases separated the two germline ends.

CDR3 sequence (DNA): TGCGCCAGCAGAAAGGGTGAGGGAAACATTCAGTACTTC. Its translation: CASRKGEGNIQYF. The chain joins TRBV5-1 to TRBJ2-4; TRBD2 is a possible D gene (5 bases). CDR1 is SGHRS and CDR2 is YFSETQ in the germline V gene. The CDR3 has 13 residues. Trimming stripped 5 bases from V and 6 bases from J, with 12 bases between.

The chain links TRBV20-1 to TRBJ2-1, with 12 bases lining up with TRBD2. From germline, CDR1 is DFQATT and CDR2 SNEGSKA (reference sequence). The length of the CDR3 is 15 residues. After removal of 3 bases from V and 6 bases from J, the junction contained 6 bases not matched to a gene. CDR3 DNA sequence: TGCAGTGCTAGTGCGCTAGCGGGGGGGCTCAATGAGCAGTTCTTC. Translating it yields CSASALAGGLNEQFF.

The chain combines TRBV7-9 with TRBJ2-7, with TRBD1 matching over 7 bases. The CDR3 covers 16 residues. V was pared by 1 base and J by 4 bases, with 10 bases of the junction left unmatched. The V gene's germline CDR1 is SEHNR and CDR2 FQNEAQ (reference sequence). The CDR3 bases are TGTGCCAGCAGCTTAGTATCGGACAGGACAGCGTACGAGCAGTACTTC. It yields the protein CASSLVSDRTAYEQYF.

The rearrangement links TRBV6-2 or TRBV6-3 to TRBJ2-7, with D maybe TRBD1 (5 bases). With 8 bases removed from V and 1 base from J, the gap between germline ends came to 15 bases. Germline V CDR1 and CDR2: MNHEY, SVGEGT. This CDR3 region has 14 residues. DNA for the CDR3: TGTGCCAGCCGAGAACCACAGGAGTCCTACGAGCAGTACTTC. Translation: CASREPQESYEQYF.

This clonotype was observed a few times. The chain is built from TRBV20-1 and TRBJ2-7; possible D gene TRBD2, 7 bases. CDR1 and CDR2 from the germline V gene are DFQATT and SNEGSKA (reference sequence). V dropped 4 bases and J dropped 2 bases, with 18 bases sitting between them. The CDR3 runs 15 residues. The CDR3 region is CSANLRGLLTYEQYF. For the CDR3, the DNA is TGCAGTGCTAATTTGCGGGGGCTACTAACCTACGAGCAGTACTTC.

V and J are TRBV7-2 and TRBJ2-5; possibly TRBD2 for D (5 bases). This CDR3 contains 15 residues. Deletions cut 3 bases from V and 2 bases from J, with 13 bases between. Germline lookup yields CDR1 SGHTA and CDR2 FQGNSA. The CDR3 DNA sequence: TGTGCCAGCAGCTTTATGAGCGGAAATCAAGAGACCCAGTACTTC. The encoded protein is CASSFMSGNQETQYF.

The gene calls are TRBV27 and TRBJ1-2; D may be TRBD1 (5 bases). The germline CDR1 and CDR2 sequences are MNHEY and SMNVEV (reference sequence). This CDR3 is 16 amino acids long. Trimming removed 0 bases from V and 2 bases from J, with 13 bases in between. In nucleotides, the CDR3 is TGTGCCAGCAGTTTATCGGGTCAGGGAGGGAACTATGGCTACACCTTC. This encodes CASSLSGQGGNYGYTF.

J is TRBJ1-1 and V is TRBV15, with 8 bases lining up with TRBD1. Trimming at V came to 0 bases and at J to 4 bases, leaving 4 bases not matched to a gene. The CDR3 is made up of 15 amino acids. Germline values: CDR1 LNHNV, CDR2 YYDKDF (reference sequence). DNA of the CDR3: TGTGCCACCAGCAGAGACAGGGGGCGAAGCACTGAAGCTTTCTTT. The encoded protein is CATSRDRGRSTEAFF.